This T cell receptor (beta chain) emerged from a study of blood T cell repertoires in COVID-19. Overall study: Material from acute and convalescent COVID-19 was sourced from the United States, Italy and Spain.

V trimming: 5 bases; J trimming: 8 bases; junction bases outside the gene matches: 7. The CDR3 loop spans 15 amino acids. The germline V gene encodes CDR1 MGHRA and CDR2 YSYEKL. Methods used by the authors: How many nucleated cells were present was estimated from reference gene primer amplification. Generated by immunoSEQ multiplex PCR, the TCRdb table keeps only in-frame clones and is missing some. That table gives V, J and clone size, and the DNA gave D and trimming. Of 200,000 to 250,000 clones listed, more than 80% are singletons. Sample: peripheral blood. This receptor was taken from a woman aged 80 or older with COVID-19, enrolled during active disease. This rearrangement joins TRBV4-1 to TRBJ2-3; TRBD2 agrees at 13 bases. CDR3 sequence reads: CASSVTSGGASTQYF. CDR3 coding DNA: TGCGCCAGCAGCGTTACTAGCGGGGGGGCGAGTACGCAGTATTTT.